This T cell receptor beta chain was sequenced for a study of cytomegalovirus exposure and HLA in healthy donors. Assay used: immunoSEQ multiplex PCR; TCRdb lists only in-frame clones, some missing. The table lists some 150,000 clones, about 87% of them singletons. Donors came from a validation cohort of over a hundred subjects, distinct from the first 666-subject cohort. With respect to this clone: Its matching antigen is unknown.

This CDR3 spans 16 amino acids. Deletions cut 4 bases from V and 6 bases from J, with 21 bases between. CDR1 is SGHRS and CDR2 is YFSETQ in the germline V gene. Whole-study findings and limits: The majority of TCR sequences were rare, yet some public TCRs appeared in many donors.

The V gene is TRBV5-1, the J gene TRBJ2-3, with a weak D call TRBD1 (7 bases). The specimen sequenced was PBMCs. This sequence originates from a woman aged 25-40 years in good health and CMV-seronegative. The CDR3 DNA reads TGCGCCAGCAGCGACAGGGTCGGGGGCCGCGCGGATACGCAGTATTTT. This encodes CASSDRVGGRADTQYF.